This T cell receptor beta chain was observed in a study of cytomegalovirus exposure and HLA in healthy donors. V lost 4 bases and J lost 4; bases outside the gene matches: 6. Germline V gene sequence: CDR1 SGHVS, CDR2 FQNEAQ. The CDR3 runs 15 residues. General study findings and limits: Accurate prediction of HLA-A and HLA-B alleles (for most subjects) was reportedly achieved from TCR beta sequences.

The PCR had 60 Vbeta and 13 Jbeta primers. Method: immunoSEQ multiplex PCR; TCRdb's copy keeps in-frame clones and lacks some. The sample holds around 100,000 clones, roughly 68% seen once. Comment on this clone: Its matching antigen is unknown.

The sequenced material came from PBMCs. The sequence came from a woman aged 25 to 39 in good health and CMV-seronegative. V is TRBV7-8 and J is TRBJ1-3; 8 bases are a match to TRBD1. The CDR3 protein is CASSSQGAQGNTIYF. Here the CDR3 DNA reads TGTGCCAGCAGCTCGCAGGGGGCGCAAGGAAACACCATATATTTT.